A selection of T cell receptor beta chains follows, all from one sample in a study of blood T cell repertoires in COVID-19. This table comes from immunoSEQ multiplex PCR, and its TCRdb copy is limited to in-frame clones, with some not included. The sample carries about 110,000 clones, roughly 80% recorded once. Sequences were obtained from peripheral blood. These receptors came from a human donor in a cohort sampled during active COVID-19. Both conserved end residues are part of each CDR3. D genes are given only for firm matches. Clone size, where shown, is once, few, many, or a class for clones that have expanded.

TRBJ2-3	TRBV7-3	.	.	TGTGCCAGCAGCTTCCTAGCGAAGACAGATACGCAGTATTTT	CASSFLAKTDTQYF
TRBJ2-2	TRBV7-7	.	TRBD2	TGTGCCAGCAGCCCTGGAAGCGGGACCTTCGCGAACACCGGGGAGCTGTTTTTT	CASSPGSGTFANTGELFF
TRBJ2-1	TRBV9	.	.	TGTGCCAGCAGCGTAGGGGTAGCGCTCCCCGGGGGTGAGCAGTTCTTC	CASSVGVALPGGEQFF
TRBJ1-3	TRBV19	.	TRBD1	TGTGCCAGTAGTAAGGACAGGGCGCAGAACACCATATATTTT	CASSKDRAQNTIYF
TRBJ2-1	TRBV6-5	.	TRBD2	TGTGCCAGCAGTATTACTAGCGGCGGCTACAATGAGCAGTTCTTC	CASSITSGGYNEQFF
TRBJ1-1	TRBV24-1	.	.	TGTGCCACCAGGGACGGGATGAACACTGAAGCTTTCTTT	CATRDGMNTEAFF
TRBJ2-5	TRBV29-1	once	.	TGCAGCGTCAAACAGGGCGGGGAGACCCAGTACTTC	CSVKQGGETQYF
TRBJ2-2	TRBV3-1/TRBV3-2	.	.	TGTGCCAGCAGCACCTCGGGCAGGGGAGAGACCGGGGAGCTGTTTTTT	CASSTSGRGETGELFF
TRBJ2-5	TRBV5-1	.	TRBD2	TGCGCCAGCAGCTTGGCTAAGACTAGCGGGAGGGCCGGTGGGGAGACCCAGTACTTC	CASSLAKTSGRAGGETQYF
TRBJ1-2	TRBV11-2	.	.	TGTGCCAGCAGCTTAGATGCAGGGATAAACTATGGCTACACCTTC	CASSLDAGINYGYTF
TRBJ2-7	TRBV3-1/TRBV3-2	once	.	TGTGCCAGCAGCCAAGATCTTGCGGCGTACGAGCAGTACTTC	CASSQDLAAYEQYF
TRBJ2-5	TRBV5-6	.	TRBD2	TGTGCCAGCAGCCTCGGACTAGCGGGAGTGCAAGAGACCCAGTACTTC	CASSLGLAGVQETQYF
TRBJ2-1	TRBV6-2/TRBV6-3	.	.	TGTGCCAGCAGTTACTCTGTGGTTCTAGGAGACAGCTACAATGAGCAGTTCTTC	CASSYSVVLGDSYNEQFF
TRBJ2-1	TRBV10-1	.	TRBD2	TGCGCCAGCAGTCCCCTTTCGGTAGCGGGAGTTGTTGAGCAGTTCTTC	CASSPLSVAGVVEQFF
TRBJ1-2	TRBV6-2/TRBV6-3	.	TRBD1	TGTGCCAGCAGTTACCAGCTAGGACAGGCATCTAACTATGGCTACACCTTC	CASSYQLGQASNYGYTF
TRBJ1-1	TRBV6-6	.	TRBD1	TGTGCCAGCAGTTACAGGGACAGGGGAGCTTTCTTT	CASSYRDRGAFF
TRBJ2-2	TRBV28	.	.	TGTGCCAGCAAGGGCGCCGGGACTTCGAACACCGGGGAGCTGTTTTTT	CASKGAGTSNTGELFF
TRBJ1-5	TRBV19	once	.	TGTGCCAGTACCCTAACTGAGGGTAGCAATCAGCCCCAGCATTTT	CASTLTEGSNQPQHF
TRBJ1-5	TRBV28	.	TRBD1	TGTGCCAGCAGCCCCGGGACAGGGTCTCAGCCCCAGCATTTT	CASSPGTGSQPQHF
TRBJ1-4	TRBV5-1	.	.	TGCGCCAGCAGCATGGGACCGGGAAGTGAAAAACTGTTTTTT	CASSMGPGSEKLFF
TRBJ1-1	TRBV7-9	.	.	TGTGCCAGCAGCTTAGGCACAATGAACACTGAAGCTTTCTTT	CASSLGTMNTEAFF
TRBJ2-1	TRBV7-9	.	TRBD2	TGTGCCAGCAGCTTAGACCCGGCGGGAGCGGGTGAGCAGTTCTTC	CASSLDPAGAGEQFF
TRBJ1-2	TRBV3-1/TRBV3-2	.	.	TGTGCCAGCCTTGGGGGGGGACGTGGCTACACCTTC	CASLGGGRGYTF
TRBJ1-2	TRBV10-3	.	TRBD1	TGTGCCATCAGTGAGACCCGGACAGGGGATGCCTATGGCTACACCTTC	CAISETRTGDAYGYTF
TRBJ2-1	TRBV10-3	.	.	TGTGCCATCACCGGGGACTCCGGAATGAGACAGTTCTTC	CAITGDSGMRQFF
TRBJ1-2	TRBV7-9	.	TRBD1	TGTGCCAGCAGCTCGACAGGGACTTATGGCTACACCTTC	CASSSTGTYGYTF
TRBJ1-2	TRBV19	.	.	TGTGCCAGTAGTATACGGACAGACTATGGCTACACCTTC	CASSIRTDYGYTF
TRBJ2-1	TRBV9	.	TRBD2	TGTGCCAGCAGCGTAGAGGAGCGGGGCTACTCCTACAATGAGCAGTTCTTC	CASSVEERGYSYNEQFF
TRBJ1-2	TRBV4-1	.	.	TGCGCCAGCAGCCAGGCAAGCACAGCTATCTATGGCTACACCTTC	CASSQASTAIYGYTF